This TCR beta chain appears in the sequencing data of a study of T cell repertoires in ileal Crohn's disease. The CDR3 runs 17 residues. V shed 3 bases and J 8 bases; nucleotides not matched to a gene: 16. Per germline, CDR1 SGDLS and CDR2 YYNGEE. Generated by immunoSEQ multiplex PCR, the TCRdb table keeps only in-frame clones and is missing some. The sample yields more than 11,000 clones, around 90% seen once. The sequenced sample consisted of ileal tissue. The rearrangement links TRBV9 to TRBJ2-3, with 9 bases matching TRBD2. The receptor comes from an adult with Crohn's disease. The CDR3 region is CASSDVPGAGGRSTQYF. CDR3 nucleotides: TGTGCCAGCAGCGATGTCCCCGGAGCGGGGGGCAGAAGTACGCAGTATTTT. Looking up the rest from reference TRBV9 and TRBJ2-3 gives the full variable domain: DSGVTQTPKHLITATGQRVTLRCSPRSGDLSVYWYQQSLDQGLQFLIQYYNGEERAKGNILERFSAQQFPDLHSELNLSSLELGDSALYFCASSDVPGAGGRSTQYFGPGTRLTVL.